The 9 T cell receptor beta chains below all came from one sample that was sequenced in a study of cytomegalovirus exposure and HLA in healthy donors. The PCR made use of 60 Vbeta and 13 Jbeta primers. Measured with immunoSEQ multiplex PCR; TCRdb has only the in-frame clones, and not every one. The repertoire has fewer than 200,000 clones, about 90% of them found once; the top ten carry more than 0.2%. Input material: PBMCs. These receptors came from a girl under three years old in good health and CMV-seronegative.

J is TRBJ2-2 and V is TRBV27; tentative D call: TRBD2 (5 bases). V lost 1 base and J lost 6, with 6 bases in between. There are 13 residues in the CDR3. Germline CDR1 reads MNHEY; CDR2 reads SMNVEV (reference sequence). The CDR3 reads CASSLFGAGELFF. The CDR3 nucleotides read TGTGCCAGCAGTTTATTCGGGGCCGGGGAGCTGTTTTTT.

This chain connects TRBV27 to TRBJ2-7; 7 bases are shared with TRBD1. Germline V lookup: CDR1 MNHEY, CDR2 SMNVEV (reference sequence). This CDR3 is built from 15 residues. J lost 3 bases, V lost 2 bases, and 7 bases had no gene match. This CDR3 is CASSLEGRGIYEQYF. DNA for the CDR3: TGTGCCAGCAGTTTAGAGGGCAGGGGGATCTACGAGCAGTACTTC.

The V call is TRBV7-2, the J call TRBJ2-2; D not certain. The length of the CDR3 is 12 residues. Germline values: CDR1 SGHTA, CDR2 FQGNSA. Trimming removed 2 bases from V and 7 bases from J, with 5 bases in between. CDR3 amino acids: CASSLPGGELFF. DNA for the CDR3: TGTGCCAGCAGCTTACCCGGCGGGGAGCTGTTTTTT.

This rearrangement joins TRBV9 to TRBJ2-1, with a possible D match to TRBD1 (5 bases). Between the trimmed V and J ends, which lost 0 bases and 5 bases, there was a span of 9 bases. The CDR3 spans 14 residues. CDR1 SGDLS and CDR2 YYNGEE come from the germline V gene. Here the CDR3 reads CASSVAPRDNEQFF. The CDR3 coding sequence is TGTGCCAGCAGCGTAGCTCCCAGGGACAATGAGCAGTTCTTC.

The J gene is TRBJ2-2, the V gene TRBV29-1; D is unresolved. This CDR3 region has 12 residues. Trimming stripped 8 bases from V and 6 bases from J, with 13 bases between. Germline CDR1 reads SQVTM; CDR2 reads ANQGSEA. The CDR3 spells CSCLPRSGELFF. The CDR3 DNA reads TGCAGCTGCCTCCCTCGGTCCGGGGAGCTGTTTTTT.

Comments on this clone: Other DNA sequences in this sample translate to the same CDR3. The rearrangement uses TRBV5-1 and TRBJ1-1; the match to TRBD1 covers 7 bases. V shed 0 bases, J shed 0 bases, and the junction held 2 bases outside the gene matches. There are 15 residues in the CDR3. Germline V gives CDR1 SGHRS, CDR2 YFSETQ. CDR3 amino acids: CASSLGQGLNTEAFF. The CDR3 bases are TGCGCCAGCAGCTTGGGACAGGGCCTGAACACTGAAGCTTTCTTT.

The rearrangement uses TRBV6-7 and TRBJ2-1; perhaps TRBD2 as D (6 bases). TRBV6-7 counts as an open reading frame of uncertain function. Between the trimmed V and J ends, which lost 2 bases and 3 bases, there was a span of 14 bases. This CDR3 is 16 amino acids long. The CDR3 sequence is CASSYLRGLGYNEQFF. CDR3 DNA: TGTGCCAGCAGTTACCTCCGGGGGTTAGGCTACAATGAGCAGTTCTTC.

This clone was seen a handful of times. The chain joins TRBV7-9 to TRBJ1-1; a weak D match, TRBD1 (6 bases). Germline values: CDR1 SEHNR, CDR2 FQNEAQ (reference sequence). Trimming removed 5 bases from V and 4 bases from J, with 11 bases in between. The CDR3 loop spans 13 amino acids. The CDR3 coding sequence is TGTGCCAGCAGCCTCCCCAGGGGCACTGAAGCTTTCTTT. This gives the protein CASSLPRGTEAFF.

The chain employs TRBV7-6 and TRBJ1-6; perhaps TRBD1 as D (5 bases). The CDR3 has 17 residues. From germline, CDR1 is SGHVS and CDR2 FNYEAQ. Trimming removed 4 bases at V and 6 bases at J, with 19 bases between. In DNA, the CDR3 is TGTGCCAGCAGCTCCCATAGCTTGACAGTGACTAATTCACCCCTCCACTTT. This sequence encodes CASSSHSLTVTNSPLHF.